A single sample is the source of the 14 T cell receptor beta chains below, sequenced in a study of blood T cell repertoires in COVID-19. Profiled with immunoSEQ multiplex PCR; TCRdb holds only in-frame clones, not every one. The table lists roughly 250,000 clones, around nine tenths of them singletons. Input material: PBMCs or T cells enriched from blood (not recorded which). The receptors were sampled from a woman between 18 and 30 years old who had recovered from COVID-19.

The chain recombines TRBV18 with TRBJ1-1; 7 bases line up with TRBD1. This CDR3 is 15 amino acids long. Germline V lookup: CDR1 KGHSH, CDR2 LQKENI. The ends lost 5 bases at V and 0 bases at J; junction bases unmatched: 6. CDR3 in DNA: TGTGCCAGCTCAGCGGGACAGTTCATGAACACTGAAGCTTTCTTT. As protein: CASSAGQFMNTEAFF. The full variable domain, rest sourced from reference TRBV18 and TRBJ1-1, is NAGVMQNPRHLVRRRGQEARLRCSPMKGHSHVYWYRQLPEEGLKFMVYLQKENIIDESGMPKERFSAEFPKEGPSILRIQQVVRGDSAAYFCASSAGQFMNTEAFFGQGTRLTVV.

The J gene is TRBJ2-5, the V gene TRBV28; D uncertain. The germline CDR1 and CDR2 sequences are MDHEN and SYDVKM. CDR3 length: 13 residues. Trimming left V 1 base short and J 1 base short, with 4 bases between. Here the CDR3 DNA reads TGTGCCAGCAGTTTATCGGTCCAAGAGACCCAGTACTTC. Translating it yields CASSLSVQETQYF.

The chain employs TRBV6-5 and TRBJ1-6; a possible D gene is TRBD1 (6 bases). The germline gives CDR1 MNHEY, CDR2 SVGAGI. V was clipped by 9 bases and J by 0 bases, with 12 bases between them. CDR3 length: 15 amino acids. CDR3 DNA sequence: TGTGCCAGTGTGGGGGGGCCCTCCTATAATTCACCCCTCCACTTT. Protein product: CASVGGPSYNSPLHF.

The chain uses TRBV11-2 and TRBJ1-5, with 9 nucleotides matching TRBD1. The ends lost 5 bases at V and 4 bases at J; junction bases unmatched: 3. The CDR3 runs 14 residues. Germline CDR1 and CDR2: SGHAT and FQNNGV. This chain's CDR3 is CASSAGTGNQPQHF. CDR3 nucleotide sequence: TGTGCCAGCAGCGCAGGGACAGGGAATCAGCCCCAGCATTTT.

J is TRBJ1-2 and V is TRBV3-1 (or the pseudogene TRBV3-2); D possibly corresponds to TRBD1 (6 bases). Germline CDR1 LGHDT, CDR2 YNNKEL (reference sequence). Between the trimmed V and J ends, which lost 4 bases and 4 bases, there was a span of 19 bases. This CDR3 is built from 16 residues. The CDR3 bases are TGTGCCAGCAGCCCCGCAGGGGAGGGAATGACCTATGGCTACACCTTC. Protein sequence: CASSPAGEGMTYGYTF.

The rearrangement joins TRBV4-1 to TRBJ2-3, with TRBD2 identical over 16 bases. Germline V gives CDR1 MGHRA, CDR2 YSYEKL. Trimming removed 2 bases from V and 0 bases from J; junction bases left unmatched: 2. The CDR3 extends over 18 amino acids. The CDR3 loop reads CASSQQGLAGGSTDTQYF. The CDR3 nucleotides are TGCGCCAGCAGCCAACAGGGACTAGCGGGAGGGAGCACAGATACGCAGTATTTT.

This chain joins TRBV7-3 and TRBJ1-3; D uncertain. V lost 5 bases and J lost 2, with 7 bases in between. This CDR3 is built from 13 residues. Per germline, CDR1 SGHTA and CDR2 FQGTGA. CDR3 sequence: CASSPGTGNTIYF. The CDR3 coding sequence is TGTGCCAGCAGCCCCGGGACTGGAAACACCATATATTTT. The variable domain in full, with the rest retrieved from reference TRBV7-3 and TRBJ1-3, is GAGVSQTPSNKVTEKGKYVELRCDPISGHTALYWYRQSLGQGPEFLIYFQGTGAADDSGLPNDRFFAVRPEGSVSTLKIQRTERGDSAVYLCASSPGTGNTIYFGEGSWLTVV.

V and J are TRBV28 and TRBJ2-4; TRBD2 aligns across 8 bases. The V and J ends lost 8 bases and 4 bases, in that order; junction bases with no gene match: 10. The CDR3 has 15 residues. The germline CDR1 and CDR2 sequences are MDHEN and SYDVKM. The CDR3 DNA sequence: TGTGCCAGCCCCAGGCGGGGGGCACTAAAAAACATTCAGTACTTC. Its translation: CASPRRGALKNIQYF.

The chain joins TRBV5-4 to TRBJ2-1; D may be TRBD1 (5 bases). The CDR3 runs 13 residues. V lost 1 base and J lost 5, with 7 bases in between. The germline gives CDR1 SGHNT, CDR2 YYREEE (reference sequence). The CDR3 region has the DNA TGTGCCAGCAGCTTGAGCAGGGACAATGAGCAGTTCTTC. Amino acid sequence: CASSLSRDNEQFF.

The chain couples TRBV3-1 (or the pseudogene TRBV3-2) to TRBJ1-2; 10 bases map to TRBD1. Looked up from germline, CDR1 is LGHDT and CDR2 is YNNKEL (reference sequence). V was pared by 5 bases and J by 4 bases, with 13 bases of the junction left unmatched. The CDR3 extends over 17 amino acids. This chain's CDR3 is CASSNIGQGVLGYGYTF. The CDR3 DNA is TGTGCCAGCAGCAATATTGGACAGGGGGTTCTCGGCTATGGCTACACCTTC.

The CDR3 reads CASSPPGASEKLFF. In DNA, the CDR3 is TGTGCCAGCTCACCACCAGGGGCGAGTGAAAAACTGTTTTTT. This chain uses TRBV18 with TRBJ1-4, with D possibly TRBD1 on 5 matching bases. The CDR3 runs 14 residues. From germline, CDR1 is KGHSH and CDR2 LQKENI. Trimming pared 0 bases from V and 7 bases from J, leaving 9 bases between. Looking up the rest from reference TRBV18 and TRBJ1-4 gives the full variable domain: NAGVMQNPRHLVRRRGQEARLRCSPMKGHSHVYWYRQLPEEGLKFMVYLQKENIIDESGMPKERFSAEFPKEGPSILRIQQVVRGDSAAYFCASSPPGASEKLFFGSGTQLSVL.

The rearrangement uses TRBV4-2 and TRBJ2-5, with D perhaps matching TRBD1 (5 bases). This CDR3 region has 15 residues. Trimming stripped 1 base from V and 4 bases from J, with 13 bases between. Looked up from germline, CDR1 is LGHNA and CDR2 is YNFKEQ. The CDR3 bases are TGTGCCAGCAGCCAAGTCTCCCAGGGTGGAGAGACCCAGTACTTC. This codes for CASSQVSQGGETQYF.

CDR3 coding DNA: TGTGCCAGCAAGTTAACAGGGGTGGGGGCTTTCTTT. Protein sequence: CASKLTGVGAFF. The chain carries TRBV6-4 and TRBJ1-1; 7 positions agree with TRBD1. Germline lookup yields CDR1 MRHNA and CDR2 SNTAGT. This CDR3 comprises 12 residues. V lost 7 bases, J lost 11 bases, and 10 bases stayed unmatched.

This chain's CDR3 is CASSPQGEAEAFF. The CDR3 nucleotides are TGTGCCAGCAGTCCCCAGGGGGAGGCTGAAGCTTTCTTT. V is TRBV28 and J is TRBJ1-1, with 7 bases lining up with TRBD1. The V gene end was trimmed by 5 bases and the J gene end by 6 bases; junction bases not matched to a gene: 6. This CDR3 spans 13 amino acids. Germline V lookup: CDR1 MDHEN, CDR2 SYDVKM.